This T cell receptor beta chain was found in a study of shared clonotypes between healthy human individuals. The CDR3 extends over 14 amino acids. Germline V gives CDR1 SGDLS, CDR2 YYNGEE. The J segment lost 5 bases and the V segment lost 5 bases, leaving 4 bases of the junction unmatched. Study-wide points: Researchers found naive subsets generally carried larger estimated richness than memory subsets. Some naive CD4 clonotypes, roughly 4.8%, turned up in common across several donors. The four-donor shared clonotypes exceeded non-shared clonotypes in generation probability, with non-shared ones scoring lower. Donors were few, which limited the genetic and exposure-history diversity represented.

The table came from immunoSEQ multiplex PCR; TCRdb's copy has only in-frame clones and leaves some out. Of about 800,000 clones in the sample, 95% to 97% were seen once. Regarding this clone: As yet, its antigen is unknown. Other DNA sequences in the same sample also yield this CDR3.

Naive CD8 cells lacked CD45RO and underwent positive selection for CCR7, leaving out terminally differentiated effector memory CD45RA+ cells. Input material: naive CD8+ T cells sorted from blood. The origin of this receptor is a man aged 25-40 years in good health. The genes are TRBV9 and TRBJ2-7, with 13 bases aligning to TRBD2. This chain's CDR3 is CASSGLAGDDEQYF. The CDR3 bases are TGTGCCAGCAGTGGACTAGCGGGAGATGACGAGCAGTACTTC.